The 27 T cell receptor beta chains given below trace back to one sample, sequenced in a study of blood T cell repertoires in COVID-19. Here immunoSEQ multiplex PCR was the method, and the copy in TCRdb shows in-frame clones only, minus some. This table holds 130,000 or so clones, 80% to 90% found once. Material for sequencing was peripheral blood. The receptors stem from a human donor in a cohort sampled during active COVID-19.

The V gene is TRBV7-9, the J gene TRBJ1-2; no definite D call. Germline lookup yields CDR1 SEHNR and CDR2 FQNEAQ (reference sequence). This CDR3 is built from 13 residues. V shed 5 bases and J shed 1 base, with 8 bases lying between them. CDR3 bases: TGTGCCAGCAGCCGCGATAATAACTATGGCTACACCTTC. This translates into CASSRDNNYGYTF.

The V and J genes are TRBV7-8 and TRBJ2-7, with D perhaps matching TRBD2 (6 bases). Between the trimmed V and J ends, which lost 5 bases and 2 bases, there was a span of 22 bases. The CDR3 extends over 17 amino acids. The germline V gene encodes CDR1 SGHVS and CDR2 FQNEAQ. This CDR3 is CASSPTMTGTGAYEQYF. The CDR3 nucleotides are TGTGCCAGCAGCCCTACAATGACGGGGACGGGAGCCTACGAGCAGTACTTC.

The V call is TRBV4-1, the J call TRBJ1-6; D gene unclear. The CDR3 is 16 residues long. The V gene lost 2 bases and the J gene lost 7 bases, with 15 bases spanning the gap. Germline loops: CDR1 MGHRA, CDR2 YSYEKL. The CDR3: CASSQIQLRINSPLHF. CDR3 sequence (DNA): TGCGCCAGCAGCCAAATACAACTACGGATAAATTCACCCCTCCACTTT.

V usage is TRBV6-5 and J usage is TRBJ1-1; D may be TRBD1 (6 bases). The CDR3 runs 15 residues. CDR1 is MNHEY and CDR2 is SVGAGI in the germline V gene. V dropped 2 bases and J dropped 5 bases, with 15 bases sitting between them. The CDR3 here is CASSYGITGKTEAFF. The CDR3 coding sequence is TGTGCCAGCAGTTACGGAATAACAGGGAAAACTGAAGCTTTCTTT.

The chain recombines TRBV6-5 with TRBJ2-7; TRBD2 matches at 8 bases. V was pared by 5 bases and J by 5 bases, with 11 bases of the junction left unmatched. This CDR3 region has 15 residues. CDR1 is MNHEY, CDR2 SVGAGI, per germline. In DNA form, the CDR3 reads TGTGCCAGCAGTAACACTCGCGGGGGGTACAACGAGCAGTACTTC. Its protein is CASSNTRGGYNEQYF.

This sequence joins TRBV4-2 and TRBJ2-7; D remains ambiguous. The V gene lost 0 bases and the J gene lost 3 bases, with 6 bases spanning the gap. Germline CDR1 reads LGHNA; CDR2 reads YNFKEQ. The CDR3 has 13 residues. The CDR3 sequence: CASSQDRYYEQYF. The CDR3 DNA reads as TGTGCCAGCAGCCAAGACAGATACTACGAGCAGTACTTC.

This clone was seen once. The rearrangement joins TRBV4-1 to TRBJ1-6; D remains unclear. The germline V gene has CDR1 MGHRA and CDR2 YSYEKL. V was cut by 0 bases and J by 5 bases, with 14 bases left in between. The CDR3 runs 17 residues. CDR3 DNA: TGCGCCAGCAGCCAAGATAATAATGGCAGGAATAATTCACCCCTCCACTTT. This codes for CASSQDNNGRNNSPLHF.

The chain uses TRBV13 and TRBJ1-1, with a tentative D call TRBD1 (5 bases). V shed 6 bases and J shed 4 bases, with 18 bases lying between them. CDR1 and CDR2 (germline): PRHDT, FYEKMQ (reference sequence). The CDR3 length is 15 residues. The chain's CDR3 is CASSVQGHLGTEAFF. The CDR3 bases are TGTGCCAGCAGTGTTCAAGGACACCTGGGCACTGAAGCTTTCTTT.

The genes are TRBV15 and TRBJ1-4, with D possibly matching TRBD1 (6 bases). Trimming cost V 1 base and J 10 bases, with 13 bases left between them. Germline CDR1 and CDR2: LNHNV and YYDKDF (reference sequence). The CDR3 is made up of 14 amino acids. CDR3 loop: CATSRGNGGAKLFF. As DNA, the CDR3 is TGTGCCACCAGCAGAGGAAACGGGGGGGCAAAACTGTTTTTT.

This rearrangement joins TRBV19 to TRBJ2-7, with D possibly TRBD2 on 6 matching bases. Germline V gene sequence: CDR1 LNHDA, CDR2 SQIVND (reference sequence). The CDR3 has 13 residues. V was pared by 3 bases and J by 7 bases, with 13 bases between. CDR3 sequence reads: CASSIGGAGEQYF. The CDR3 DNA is TGTGCCAGTAGTATTGGAGGGGCCGGGGAGCAGTACTTC.

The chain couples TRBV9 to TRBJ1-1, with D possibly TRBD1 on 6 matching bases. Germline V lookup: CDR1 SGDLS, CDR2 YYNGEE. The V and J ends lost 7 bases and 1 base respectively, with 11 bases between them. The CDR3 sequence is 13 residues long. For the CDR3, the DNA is TGTGCCAGCGCACAGGGTGCGAACACTGAAGCTTTCTTT. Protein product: CASAQGANTEAFF. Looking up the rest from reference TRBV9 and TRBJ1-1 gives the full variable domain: DSGVTQTPKHLITATGQRVTLRCSPRSGDLSVYWYQQSLDQGLQFLIQYYNGEERAKGNILERFSAQQFPDLHSELNLSSLELGDSALYFCASAQGANTEAFFGQGTRLTVV.

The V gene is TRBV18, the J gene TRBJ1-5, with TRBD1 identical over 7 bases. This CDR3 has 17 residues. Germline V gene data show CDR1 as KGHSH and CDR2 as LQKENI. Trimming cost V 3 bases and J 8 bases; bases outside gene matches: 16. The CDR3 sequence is CASSPGAAGGIKKPQHF. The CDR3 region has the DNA TGTGCCAGCTCACCGGGTGCTGCAGGGGGGATAAAAAAGCCCCAGCATTTT.

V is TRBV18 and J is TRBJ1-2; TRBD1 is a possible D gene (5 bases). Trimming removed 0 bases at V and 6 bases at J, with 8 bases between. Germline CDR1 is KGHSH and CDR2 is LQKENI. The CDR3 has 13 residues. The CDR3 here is CASSPPGRDGYTF. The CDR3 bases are TGTGCCAGCTCACCACCAGGCAGGGATGGCTACACCTTC. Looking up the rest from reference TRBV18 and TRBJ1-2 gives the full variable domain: NAGVMQNPRHLVRRRGQEARLRCSPMKGHSHVYWYRQLPEEGLKFMVYLQKENIIDESGMPKERFSAEFPKEGPSILRIQQVVRGDSAAYFCASSPPGRDGYTFGSGTRLTVV.

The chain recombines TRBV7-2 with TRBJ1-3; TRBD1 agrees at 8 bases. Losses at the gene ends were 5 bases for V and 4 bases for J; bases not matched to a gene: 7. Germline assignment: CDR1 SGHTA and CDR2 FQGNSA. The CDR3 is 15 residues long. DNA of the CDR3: TGTGCCAGCAGCCCCCAGACAGGGGTGGGAAACACCATATATTTT. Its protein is CASSPQTGVGNTIYF.

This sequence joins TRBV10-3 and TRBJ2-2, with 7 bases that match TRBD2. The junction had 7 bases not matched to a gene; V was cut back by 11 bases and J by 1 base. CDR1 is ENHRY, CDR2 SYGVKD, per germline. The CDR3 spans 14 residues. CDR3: CAGGEGQNTGELFF. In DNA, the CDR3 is TGTGCCGGTGGGGAGGGTCAGAACACCGGGGAGCTGTTTTTT.

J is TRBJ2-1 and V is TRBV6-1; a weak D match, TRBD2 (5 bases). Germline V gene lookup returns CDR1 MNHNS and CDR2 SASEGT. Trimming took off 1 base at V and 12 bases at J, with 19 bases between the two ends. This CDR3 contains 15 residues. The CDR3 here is CASSEGLVGHEGQFF. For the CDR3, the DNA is TGTGCCAGCAGTGAAGGGCTAGTGGGCCATGAGGGGCAGTTCTTC.

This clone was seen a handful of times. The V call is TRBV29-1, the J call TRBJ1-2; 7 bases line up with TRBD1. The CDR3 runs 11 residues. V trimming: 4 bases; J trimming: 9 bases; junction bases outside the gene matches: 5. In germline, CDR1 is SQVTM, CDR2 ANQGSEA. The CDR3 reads CSVVSGQSYTF. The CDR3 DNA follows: TGCAGCGTTGTATCGGGACAGAGCTACACCTTC.

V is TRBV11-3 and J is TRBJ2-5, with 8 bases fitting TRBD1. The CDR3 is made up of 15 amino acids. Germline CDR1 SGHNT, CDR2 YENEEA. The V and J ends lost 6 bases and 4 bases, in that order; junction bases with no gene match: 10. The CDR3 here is CASSLGGGTGETQYF. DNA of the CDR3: TGTGCCAGCAGTCTCGGTGGGGGGACAGGAGAGACCCAGTACTTC.

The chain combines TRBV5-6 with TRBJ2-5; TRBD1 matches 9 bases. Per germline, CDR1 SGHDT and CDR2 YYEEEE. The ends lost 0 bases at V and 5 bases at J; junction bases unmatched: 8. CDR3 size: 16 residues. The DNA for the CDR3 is TGTGCCAGCAGCTTGGTCCGGACAGGGGTTGGGGAGACCCAGTACTTC. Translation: CASSLVRTGVGETQYF.

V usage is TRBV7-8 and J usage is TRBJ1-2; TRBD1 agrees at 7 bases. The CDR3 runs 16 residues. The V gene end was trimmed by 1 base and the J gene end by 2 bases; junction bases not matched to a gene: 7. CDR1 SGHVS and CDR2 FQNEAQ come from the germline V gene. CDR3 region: CASSLEAGGSNYGYTF. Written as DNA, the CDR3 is TGTGCCAGCAGCTTAGAGGCAGGGGGATCGAACTATGGCTACACCTTC.

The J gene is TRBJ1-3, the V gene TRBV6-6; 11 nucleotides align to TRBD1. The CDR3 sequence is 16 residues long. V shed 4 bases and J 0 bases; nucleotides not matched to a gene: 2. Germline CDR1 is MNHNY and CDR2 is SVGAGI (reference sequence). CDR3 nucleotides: TGTGCCAGCAGTTCAGGACAGGGGGCCTCTGGAAACACCATATATTTT. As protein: CASSSGQGASGNTIYF.

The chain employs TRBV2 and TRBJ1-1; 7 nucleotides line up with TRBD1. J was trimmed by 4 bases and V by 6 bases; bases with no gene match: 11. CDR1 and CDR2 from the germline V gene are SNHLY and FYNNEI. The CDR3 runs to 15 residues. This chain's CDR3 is CASRTTRDSFTEAFF. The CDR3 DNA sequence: TGTGCCAGCAGAACAACCCGGGACAGTTTCACTGAAGCTTTCTTT.

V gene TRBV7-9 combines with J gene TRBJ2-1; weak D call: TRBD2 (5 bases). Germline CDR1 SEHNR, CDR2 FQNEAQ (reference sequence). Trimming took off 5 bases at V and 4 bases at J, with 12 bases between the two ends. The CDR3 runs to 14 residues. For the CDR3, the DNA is TGTGCCAGCAGCCCCGAGAGCGGATACAATGAGCAGTTCTTC. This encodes CASSPESGYNEQFF.

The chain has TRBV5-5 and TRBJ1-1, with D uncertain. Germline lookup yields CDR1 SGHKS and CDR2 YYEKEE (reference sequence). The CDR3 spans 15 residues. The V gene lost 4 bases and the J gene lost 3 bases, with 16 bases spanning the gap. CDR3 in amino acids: CASSPRVSPYTEAFF. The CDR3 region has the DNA TGTGCCAGCAGCCCCCGGGTCAGCCCCTACACTGAAGCTTTCTTT.

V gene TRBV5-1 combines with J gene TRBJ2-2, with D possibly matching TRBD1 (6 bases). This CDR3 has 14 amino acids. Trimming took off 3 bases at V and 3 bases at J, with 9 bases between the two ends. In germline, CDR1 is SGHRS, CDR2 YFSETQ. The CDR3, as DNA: TGCGCCAGCAGCTCGGGACACTACACCGGGGAGCTGTTTTTT. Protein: CASSSGHYTGELFF.

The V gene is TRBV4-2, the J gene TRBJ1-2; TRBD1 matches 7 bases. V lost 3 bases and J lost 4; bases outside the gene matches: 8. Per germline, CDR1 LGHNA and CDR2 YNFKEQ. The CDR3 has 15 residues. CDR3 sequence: CASSQTGTSVYGYTF. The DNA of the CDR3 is TGTGCCAGCAGCCAGACAGGGACATCCGTCTATGGCTACACCTTC.

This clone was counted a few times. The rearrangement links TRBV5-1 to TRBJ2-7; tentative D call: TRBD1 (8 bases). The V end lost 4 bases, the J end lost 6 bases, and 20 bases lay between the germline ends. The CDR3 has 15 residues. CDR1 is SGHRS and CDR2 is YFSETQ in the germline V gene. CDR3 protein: CASSPKENRGGEQYF. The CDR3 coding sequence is TGCGCCAGCAGCCCCAAAGAAAACAGGGGGGGCGAGCAGTACTTC.